The 28 T cell receptor beta chains reported below all come from one sample, sequenced in a study of cytomegalovirus exposure and HLA in healthy donors. Vbeta (60) and Jbeta (13) primers were used in the PCR. Libraries were prepared by immunoSEQ multiplex PCR; TCRdb keeps only in-frame clonotypes and omits some of them. The table records more than 100,000 clones, 80% of them present only once. Sequencing was carried out using PBMCs. The receptors come from a female donor in good health and CMV-seropositive.

The chain links TRBV11-2 to TRBJ1-2, with D uncertain. The CDR3 has 11 residues. Per the germline V gene, CDR1 is SGHAT and CDR2 is FQNNGV. Trimming pared 1 base from V and 8 bases from J, leaving 5 bases between. CDR3 in amino acids: CASSLVAGYTF. DNA for the CDR3: TGTGCCAGCAGCTTAGTAGCGGGCTACACCTTC. The whole variable domain, filled in from reference TRBV11-2 and TRBJ1-2, reads EAGVAQSPRYKIIEKRQSVAFWCNPISGHATLYWYQQILGQGPKLLIQFQNNGVVDDSQLPKDRFSAERLKGVDSTLKIQPAKLEDSAVYLCASSLVAGYTFGSGTRLTVV.

The chain is built from TRBV14 and TRBJ2-5, with TRBD2 matching 7 bases. J lost 1 base, V lost 2 bases, and 4 bases had no gene match. The CDR3 extends over 15 amino acids. Germline assignment: CDR1 SGHDN and CDR2 FVKESK. The CDR3 sequence is CASSQWLAVQETQYF. The CDR3 DNA is TGTGCCAGCAGCCAATGGCTAGCGGTCCAAGAGACCCAGTACTTC.

The chain is built from TRBV4-1 and TRBJ2-2; possible D gene TRBD2, 5 bases. This CDR3 region has 16 residues. Deletions cut 0 bases from V and 7 bases from J, with 15 bases between. CDR1 is MGHRA and CDR2 is YSYEKL in the germline V gene. CDR3 amino acids: CASSQDPQPEGGELFF. The CDR3 DNA sequence: TGCGCCAGCAGCCAAGATCCCCAGCCCGAGGGCGGGGAGCTGTTTTTT.

The chain has TRBV11-1 and TRBJ2-7; 8 nucleotides match TRBD1. CDR1 is SGHAT and CDR2 is FQDESV in the germline V gene (reference sequence). V dropped 5 bases and J dropped 3; count of bases not matched to a gene: 3. The CDR3 is 13 residues long. The CDR3 nucleotides read TGTGCCAGCAGCCTGACAGGGGACTACGAGCAGTACTTC. This translates into CASSLTGDYEQYF.

The rearrangement links TRBV19 to TRBJ1-1; TRBD1 agrees at 8 bases. After removal of 1 base from V and 11 bases from J, the junction contained 6 bases not matched to a gene. CDR1 and CDR2 from the germline V gene are LNHDA and SQIVND (reference sequence). CDR3 length equals 13 residues. In DNA form, the CDR3 reads TGTGCCAGTAGTATAGCTGGACAGGGCCGGGCTTTCTTT. Amino acid sequence: CASSIAGQGRAFF.

The V call is TRBV7-2, the J call TRBJ1-2; D might be TRBD1 (6 bases). Trimming shortened V by 0 bases and J by 3 bases, and 8 bases separated the two germline ends. CDR1 and CDR2 (germline): SGHTA, FQGNSA. The CDR3 totals 14 residues. The CDR3 coding sequence is TGTGCCAGCAGCTTAGCGGGGGCATACTATGGCTACACCTTC. It specifies CASSLAGAYYGYTF.

The DNA of the CDR3 is TGTGCCAGCTCGCCAGACAGGGGGAATTCACCCCTCCACTTT. Its translation: CASSPDRGNSPLHF. V and J are TRBV18 and TRBJ1-6; 9 bases align to TRBD1. V lost 6 bases and J lost 7; bases outside the gene matches: 4. Germline CDR1 is KGHSH and CDR2 is LQKENI. This CDR3 contains 14 residues.

The CDR3 here is CASSQSGTGANVLTF. The CDR3 DNA follows: TGCGCCAGCAGCCAGTCAGGCACTGGGGCCAACGTCCTGACTTTC. J is TRBJ2-6 and V is TRBV4-1; D not resolved. This CDR3 contains 15 residues. Germline CDR1 and CDR2: MGHRA and YSYEKL. The V and J ends lost 3 bases and 2 bases respectively, with 8 bases between them.

This clone appeared a few times. The V gene is TRBV5-1, the J gene TRBJ2-2; D gene ambiguous. CDR3 length equals 14 residues. The germline CDR1 and CDR2 sequences are SGHRS and YFSETQ. V was pared by 4 bases and J by 2 bases, with 9 bases between. CDR3 coding DNA: TGCGCCAGCAGCCGAATGAGAAACACCGGGGAGCTGTTTTTT. Translation: CASSRMRNTGELFF.

The chain joins TRBV25-1 to TRBJ2-2; the D is unclear. From germline, CDR1 is MGHDK and CDR2 SYGVNS. Trimming stripped 3 bases from V and 0 bases from J, with 14 bases between. This CDR3 has 17 residues. In nucleotides, the CDR3 is TGTGCCAGCAGTGAGATCCCCCGAGATACGAACACCGGGGAGCTGTTTTTT. This codes for CASSEIPRDTNTGELFF.

This clone occurred once. This chain connects TRBV6-5 to TRBJ1-1; a possible D gene is TRBD1 (5 bases). The CDR3 length is 13 residues. V gave up 10 bases and J gave up 0 bases, with 12 bases separating them. Germline loops: CDR1 MNHEY, CDR2 SVGAGI. This CDR3 reads CATGGPMNTEAFF. The CDR3 region has the DNA TGTGCCACCGGGGGACCTATGAACACTGAAGCTTTCTTT.

The rearrangement uses TRBV7-2 and TRBJ2-2, with TRBD1 as a possible D gene (7 bases). The CDR3 runs to 17 residues. Trimming took 5 bases from V and 4 from J, leaving 20 bases between them. Looked up from germline, CDR1 is SGHTA and CDR2 is FQGNSA. DNA of the CDR3: TGTGCCAGCAGCCATAGAGGAGGGGGCGCGGGCACCGGGGAGCTGTTTTTT. Translating gives CASSHRGGGAGTGELFF. The whole variable domain, filled in from reference TRBV7-2 and TRBJ2-2, reads GAGVSQSPSNKVTEKGKDVELRCDPISGHTALYWYRQSLGQGLEFLIYFQGNSAPDKSGLPSDRFSAERTGGSVSTLTIQRTQQEDSAVYLCASSHRGGGAGTGELFFGEGSRLTVL.

The rearrangement links TRBV5-1 to TRBJ1-4; no clear D gene. CDR1 is SGHRS and CDR2 is YFSETQ in the germline V gene. The CDR3 covers 13 residues. V was cut by 6 bases and J by 8 bases, with 14 bases left in between. CDR3 coding DNA: TGCGCCAGCATGACGCCCGGGGAAGAAAAACTGTTTTTT. Amino acid sequence: CASMTPGEEKLFF.

The rearrangement uses TRBV15 and TRBJ2-3, with D perhaps matching TRBD2 (6 bases). Looked up from germline, CDR1 is LNHNV and CDR2 is YYDKDF (reference sequence). The CDR3 spans 16 residues. V was pared by 0 bases and J by 7 bases, with 17 bases between. The CDR3 protein is CATSRDPNGGFYTQYF. CDR3 coding DNA: TGTGCCACCAGCAGAGACCCTAATGGGGGGTTTTATACGCAGTATTTT.

The V gene is TRBV5-6, the J gene TRBJ1-1, with 7 nucleotides matching TRBD1. The CDR3 length is 14 residues. Germline values: CDR1 SGHDT, CDR2 YYEEEE. With 2 bases clipped from V and 1 base from J, the junction kept 2 bases outside the gene matches. This CDR3 reads CASSLGDRNTEAFF. The DNA of the CDR3 is TGTGCCAGCAGCTTAGGGGACAGGAACACTGAAGCTTTCTTT.

The chain couples TRBV15 to TRBJ1-1; D is perhaps TRBD1 (5 bases). The germline V gene encodes CDR1 LNHNV and CDR2 YYDKDF (reference sequence). The CDR3 length is 15 residues. The V gene lost 3 bases and the J gene lost 5 bases, with 16 bases spanning the gap. The CDR3 DNA is TGTGCCACCAGCAGGCGGGGGGGAGAAGGTACTGAAGCTTTCTTT. This codes for CATSRRGGEGTEAFF.

The chain recombines TRBV6-1 with TRBJ2-7; 9 bases fit TRBD1. The CDR3 is made up of 15 amino acids. Losses at the gene ends were 3 bases for V and 5 bases for J; bases not matched to a gene: 8. The V gene's germline CDR1 is MNHNS and CDR2 SASEGT. CDR3 in amino acids: CASSDPGQGKNEQYF. The CDR3 nucleotides are TGTGCCAGCAGTGACCCGGGACAGGGTAAGAACGAGCAGTACTTC.

This clone was detected only once. The rearrangement uses TRBV7-2 and TRBJ1-2; the D gene is possibly TRBD1 (6 bases). The germline V and J ends were trimmed by 1 base and 11 bases, with 17 bases remaining between them. The germline V gene has CDR1 SGHTA and CDR2 FQGNSA. The CDR3 sequence is 14 residues long. The CDR3 sequence: CASSLGGYRERYTF. The CDR3 region has the DNA TGTGCCAGCAGCTTAGGGGGCTACAGGGAACGATACACCTTC.

The chain has TRBV11-3 and TRBJ1-1; 8 bases match TRBD1. Germline trimming cut 6 bases from V and 4 bases from J; bases unmatched to any gene: 4. The CDR3 is made up of 13 amino acids. Germline CDR1 and CDR2: SGHNT and YENEEA. In DNA form, the CDR3 reads TGTGCCAGCAGTCGACAGGGGATCACTGAAGCTTTCTTT. As protein: CASSRQGITEAFF.

The gene calls are TRBV28 and TRBJ1-4; D gene ambiguous. The ends were cut back, 7 bases at V and 11 bases at J, with 14 bases in the middle. CDR3 length: 12 residues. In germline, CDR1 is MDHEN, CDR2 SYDVKM. The CDR3 spells CASTKSGEKLFF. In DNA, the CDR3 is TGTGCCAGCACCAAAAGCGGGGAGAAACTGTTTTTT.

The chain combines TRBV7-9 with TRBJ2-7; 7 nucleotides agree with TRBD1. Germline V gene sequence: CDR1 SEHNR, CDR2 FQNEAQ (reference sequence). The CDR3 consists of 13 residues. The junction had 7 bases not matched to a gene; V was cut back by 7 bases and J by 4 bases. The CDR3 nucleotides read TGTGCCAGCACCTCAAGGGGGCCGTACGAGCAGTACTTC. It yields the protein CASTSRGPYEQYF.

This chain connects TRBV7-2 to TRBJ1-2, with D perhaps matching TRBD1 (6 bases). The V end was cut by 2 bases, the J end by 7 bases, with 14 bases between. The length of the CDR3 is 14 residues. Per the germline V gene, CDR1 is SGHTA and CDR2 is FQGNSA. CDR3: CASSLYGGGSGYTF. The CDR3 DNA follows: TGTGCCAGCAGCTTATATGGGGGCGGAAGTGGCTACACCTTC.

The chain joins TRBV2 to TRBJ2-7, with D perhaps TRBD2 (5 bases). Trimming removed 7 bases from V and 2 bases from J, with 12 bases in between. CDR1 and CDR2 (germline): SNHLY, FYNNEI. CDR3 length equals 13 residues. The CDR3 region has the DNA TGTGCCAGCACGGGGTCCCCTACCTACGAGCAGTACTTC. It translates to CASTGSPTYEQYF.

The gene calls are TRBV10-3 and TRBJ2-1; 10 nucleotides match TRBD2. The junction had 14 bases not matched to a gene; V was cut back by 4 bases and J by 5 bases. There are 18 residues in the CDR3. Germline values: CDR1 ENHRY, CDR2 SYGVKD. For the CDR3, the DNA is TGTGCCATCAGTGTTAGCGGGGGGCGAGGTTTAAAGAACAATGAGCAGTTCTTC. The encoded protein is CAISVSGGRGLKNNEQFF.

The chain recombines TRBV6-1 with TRBJ2-2, with 9 bases lining up with TRBD1. Trimming cost V 6 bases and J 7 bases; bases outside gene matches: 6. The CDR3 is 14 residues long. The germline gives CDR1 MNHNS, CDR2 SASEGT. The CDR3 region is CASSRTGDIGELFF. As DNA, the CDR3 is TGTGCCAGCAGCCGGACAGGGGACATCGGGGAGCTGTTTTTT.

This clone appeared a few times. The chain employs TRBV11-2 and TRBJ1-4; no reliable D call. The ends were cut back, 4 bases at V and 8 bases at J, with 5 bases in the middle. The CDR3 totals 11 residues. CDR1 is SGHAT and CDR2 is FQNNGV in the germline V gene. CDR3 coding DNA: TGTGCCAGCAGCTCGAGCGAAAAACTGTTTTTT. This sequence encodes CASSSSEKLFF.

The chain uses TRBV2 and TRBJ1-6, with D tentatively TRBD1 (5 bases). This CDR3 has 13 residues. Germline V lookup: CDR1 SNHLY, CDR2 FYNNEI. Trimming stripped 8 bases from V and 10 bases from J, with 15 bases between. Written as DNA, the CDR3 is TGTGCCAGCGTCGGGCAGGGAGGCTCACCCCTCCACTTT. Translation gives CASVGQGGSPLHF.

The chain links TRBV15 to TRBJ1-2; 8 positions agree with TRBD1. The junction had 13 bases not matched to a gene; V was cut back by 1 base and J by 3 bases. Germline CDR1 is LNHNV and CDR2 is YYDKDF (reference sequence). The CDR3 is made up of 18 amino acids. The CDR3 sequence is CATSRVGQGFSGDYGYTF. The CDR3 bases are TGTGCCACCAGCAGAGTCGGACAGGGTTTTAGTGGGGACTATGGCTACACCTTC.